This is a list of T cell receptor beta chains from one sample in a study of cytomegalovirus exposure and HLA in healthy donors. Clones were read by immunoSEQ multiplex PCR, and TCRdb kept only the in-frame ones, dropping some. The table lists more than 95,000 clones, about 10% of them singletons. What was sequenced was PBMCs. Source of these receptors: a woman between 18 and 29 years old in good health and CMV-seropositive. CDR3s include the opening cysteine and the closing phenylalanine or tryptophan. The D gene is left open where the match is weak. Clone size is shown for a subset of rows, as once, few, many or a class of expanded clone.

11	TRBV5-1	TRBJ2-1	.	few	CASSLGHEQFF	TGCGCCAGCAGCCTAGGCCATGAGCAGTTCTTC
18	TRBV4-2	TRBJ2-2	TRBD2	.	CASSQERVAGVDTGELFF	TGTGCCAGCAGCCAAGAGCGGGTAGCGGGAGTGGACACCGGGGAGCTGTTTTTT
15	TRBV4-1	TRBJ1-5	TRBD1	few	CASSQDGGTGKPQHF	TGCGCCAGCAGCCAAGATGGCGGGACAGGGAAGCCCCAGCATTTT
14	TRBV28	TRBJ1-3	.	few	CASSDGTRRNTIYF	TGTGCCAGCAGTGACGGGACAAGACGAAACACCATATATTTT
15	TRBV19	TRBJ1-2	.	.	CASSTKPPLNYGYTF	TGTGCCAGTAGTACCAAACCCCCACTTAACTATGGCTACACCTTC
13	TRBV6-5	TRBJ2-5	.	few	CASGVSAGETQYF	TGTGCCAGCGGGGTCAGCGCAGGGGAGACCCAGTACTTC
16	TRBV4-1	TRBJ2-1	TRBD2	.	CASSPSGTSSYNEQFF	TGCGCCAGCAGCCCCTCAGGGACTAGCTCCTACAATGAGCAGTTCTTC
14	TRBV29-1	TRBJ2-7	TRBD1	few	CSVVGTGRVGEQYF	TGCAGCGTTGTCGGGACAGGGCGAGTAGGCGAGCAGTACTTC
13	TRBV10-1	TRBJ1-1	.	few	CASRQGRNTEAFF	TGCGCCAGCAGACAGGGTCGGAACACTGAAGCTTTCTTT
14	TRBV2	TRBJ2-1	.	few	CASTLGSSYNEQFF	TGTGCCAGCACTCTAGGTAGCTCCTACAATGAGCAGTTCTTC
15	TRBV10-3	TRBJ1-3	.	few	CAIGRSGVSGNTIYF	TGTGCCATCGGCCGGTCGGGAGTCTCTGGAAACACCATATATTTT
15	TRBV5-1	TRBJ1-4	.	few	CASSLTASTNEKLFF	TGCGCCAGCAGTCTTACAGCTTCAACTAATGAAAAACTGTTTTTT
13	TRBV5-6	TRBJ1-5	.	.	CASSLGSTQPQHF	TGTGCCAGCAGCTTGGGCAGTACTCAGCCCCAGCATTTT
16	TRBV6-4	TRBJ2-3	.	.	CASSDVQGQGTDTQYF	TGTGCCAGCAGTGATGTTCAGGGTCAGGGCACAGATACGCAGTATTTT
14	TRBV10-1	TRBJ1-3	.	few	CASPMGGGGNTIYF	TGCGCCAGCCCCATGGGGGGAGGGGGAAACACCATATATTTT
15	TRBV30	TRBJ1-4	TRBD1	.	CAWSGGRGMSEKLFF	TGTGCCTGGAGTGGGGGCAGGGGGATGTCCGAAAAACTGTTTTTT
12	TRBV6-1	TRBJ2-7	.	.	CASQRRGYEQYF	TGTGCCAGCCAGCGAAGGGGCTACGAGCAGTACTTC